Sequencing of this T cell receptor (beta chain) was carried out in a study of T cell responses to AZD1222 COVID-19 vaccine (dated by TCRdb to the early 2020s). Background on the whole study: TCR sequencing covered more than 230 trial participants: 207 given two doses of AZD1222 and around 25 given two doses of MenACWY control vaccine. Trial participants were enrolled by age into subgroups of 18-55, 56-69 and 70-plus years, and about 150, 27 and 61 TCR-sequenced participants, respectively, were included in these subgroups. What the study reported, not specific to this receptor: The 56-69-year group was small, and its depth increase did not reach significance, likely because of low power. Participants were mostly white British, with more females than males. The authors suggested clonal diversity may have been underestimated. Vaccine-associated CD4 TCRs spanned the whole spike protein, with dominant responses in regions 160-218 and 743-854. Only 5 to 7 AZD1222 recipients were SARS-CoV-2 seropositive at baseline, limiting conclusions about previously exposed vaccinees. Nearly half of unique spike-specific TCRs reportedly recognized epitopes outside regions mutated in the B.1.351 and B.1.1.7 variants. Spike-specific TCR breadth and depth rose significantly after two AZD1222 doses compared with day 0 and with MenACWY recipients. Because no day 14 peak-response samples were available, repertoires were characterized only after the peak T cell response.

The CDR3 regions of human TCRbeta chains were subjected to immunosequencing. On the authors' methods: TCRs in the repertoires were matched against a reference library of SARS-CoV-2-specific TCRs that had been generated with the MIRA antigen-specificity platform. Breadth was defined as the fraction of unique TCRs that were SARS-CoV-2-associated. Depth was defined as the fraction of total T cells that were SARS-CoV-2-associated. Using the MIRA data, every spike-specific TCR was mapped to the spike region that the TCR reacted to and assigned to either a CD4 or a CD8 class. Log10-transformed breadth and depth values were compared by one-way ANOVA with Sidak's multiple comparisons tests. The table was pulled from immuneACCESS by TCRdb, which kept in-frame rearrangements only. Such tables lose some clones; where checked, under half of the loss comes from unresolved V genes, and the rest has no known cause. D and trimming were read from the DNA, whereas the V and J calls and clone size are those reported in that table. Present in this sample are 80,000 or so clones, just over 90% of which were seen just once. The ten largest clones add up to 3% to 3.5% of the sample.

In light of the paper, this sample's time point label describes: about 28 days (+/-7) after the second vaccine dose. AZD1222 recipients whose second dose came at about 4 weeks and those whose second dose came at about 12 weeks were combined into one group, since spike-specific TCR depth and breadth did not differ between the two schedules. Vaccinee samples came from UK trials COV001 and COV002, including a single-blind randomized controlled phase 2/3 trial of AZD1222 (ChAdOx1 nCoV-19) in healthy adults. For TCRbeta chain sequencing, PBMC samples were collected from trial participants at day 0 and at day 28 after the second dose. For this clone: No antigen is known for it. Base-call qualities are not available, and no considerably larger clone is one nucleotide away.

The V end gives up 2 bases and the J end 2 bases, leaving 9 bases in the junction not matched to a gene. The cysteine opens and the phenylalanine closes a CDR3 of 18 amino acids. The kept DNA is CDR3 alone, 54 bases in frame from the first base. Reading the germline V gene (reference sequence) gives CDR1 SGHNT and CDR2 YYREEE. Sequencing used peripheral blood, obtained 28 days after the second AZD1222 dose. The chain uses TRBV5-4 and TRBJ1-5, with 11 bases in between that match TRBD1. The source is an adult who received the AZD1222 COVID-19 vaccine. The DNA sequence is as follows: TGTGCCAGCAGCTTCTCCGGGACAGGGGGACTGGGCAATCAGCCCCAGCATTTT. The translation is CASSFSGTGGLGNQPQHF.